One sample yielded the 14 T cell receptor beta chains listed below, sequenced in a study of a mutant IDH1 vaccine in newly diagnosed glioma. Regarding time point: week 23, last vaccination. All doses held 300 ug of mutant IDH1 20-mer peptide, with topical imiquimod. Clones were read by immunoSEQ multiplex PCR, and TCRdb kept only the in-frame ones, dropping some. The profile covers 50,000 to 70,000 clones, with around 80% appearing a single time and approximately 8.2% taken by the ten largest. These receptors lack a known antigen. The material was PBMCs, obtained from a glioma patient whose treatment included an IDH1 peptide vaccine. These receptors all come from a woman in her thirties or forties with glioma. Some clones in this sample may be carry-over from other donors' samples.

This clone came up a few times. V usage is TRBV10-1 and J usage is TRBJ1-4, with D uncertain. Trimming shortened V by 5 bases and J by 7 bases, and 14 bases separated the two germline ends. Germline loops: CDR1 WNHNN, CDR2 SYGVQD (reference sequence). CDR3 length: 14 residues. The CDR3, as DNA: TGCGCCAGCAGTCCGGGTCCGCGGAGTGAAAAACTGTTTTTT. Amino acid sequence: CASSPGPRSEKLFF.

The CDR3 DNA is TGTGCCAGCACCCCGAGGGGGGCGGGGGGGGACGAGCAGTACTTC. Translating it yields CASTPRGAGGDEQYF. This chain joins TRBV7-2 and TRBJ2-7; TRBD2 aligns across 9 bases. The CDR3 totals 15 residues. Germline V CDR1 and CDR2: SGHTA, FQGNSA. J gave up 5 bases and V 7 bases, and 12 bases lay outside the gene matches.

This clone was counted once. The CDR3 DNA reads as TGCGCCAGCAGAACATCGGGGGACACTGAAGCTTTCTTT. Protein sequence: CASRTSGDTEAFF. V gene TRBV5-1 combines with J gene TRBJ1-1; D perhaps matches TRBD1 (5 bases). The germline V gene has CDR1 SGHRS and CDR2 YFSETQ. V was clipped by 5 bases and J by 3 bases, with 11 bases between them. The CDR3 covers 13 residues.

This clone was counted between two and nine times. V is TRBV7-6 and J is TRBJ1-5; no firm D call. The germline gives CDR1 SGHVS, CDR2 FNYEAQ. The germline V and J ends were trimmed by 1 base and 3 bases, with 7 bases remaining between them. CDR3 length equals 14 residues. Written as DNA, the CDR3 is TGTGCCAGCAGCTTAGATAGGGTCAATCAGCCCCAGCATTTT. Translation gives CASSLDRVNQPQHF. The entire variable domain, with the rest obtained from reference TRBV7-6 and TRBJ1-5, is as follows: GAGVSQSPRYKVTKRGQDVALRCDPISGHVSLYWYRQALGQGPEFLTYFNYEAQQDKSGLPNDRFSAERPEGSISTLTIQRTEQRDSAMYRCASSLDRVNQPQHFGDGTRLSIL.

The chain uses TRBV5-4 and TRBJ1-3; 7 nucleotides align to TRBD1. V shed 1 base, J shed 2 bases, and the junction held 0 bases outside the gene matches. In germline, CDR1 is SGHNT, CDR2 YYREEE (reference sequence). The CDR3 is made up of 14 amino acids. The CDR3 DNA is TGTGCCAGCAGCTTGCAGGGGGCTGGAAACACCATATATTTT. It is translated as CASSLQGAGNTIYF.

The CDR3 is CASSLGLAGGPGKNIQYF. The CDR3 nucleotides are TGCGCCAGCAGCTTGGGACTAGCGGGGGGGCCGGGCAAAAACATTCAGTACTTC. The rearrangement uses TRBV5-1 and TRBJ2-4; TRBD2 matches 14 bases. CDR1 SGHRS and CDR2 YFSETQ come from the germline V gene. The CDR3 extends over 18 amino acids. V gave up 0 bases and J gave up 3 bases; unmatched junction bases: 5.

The CDR3 nucleotides read TGTGCCAGCCGCACCTACACCGGGCCGACAGATACGCAGTATTTT. Its translation is CASRTYTGPTDTQYF. The chain combines TRBV2 with TRBJ2-3; D uncertain. CDR3 size: 15 residues. CDR1 is SNHLY, CDR2 FYNNEI, per germline. Trimming pared 8 bases from V and 3 bases from J, leaving 18 bases between. The entire variable domain, with the rest obtained from reference TRBV2 and TRBJ2-3, is as follows: EPEVTQTPSHQVTQMGQEVILRCVPISNHLYFYWYRQILGQKVEFLVSFYNNEISEKSEIFDDQFSVERPDGSNFTLKIRSTKLEDSAMYFCASRTYTGPTDTQYFGPGTRLTVL.

The V call is TRBV4-3, the J call TRBJ2-5; D may be TRBD2 (6 bases). Deletions cut 1 base from V and 4 bases from J, with 13 bases between. Per the germline V gene, CDR1 is LGHNA and CDR2 is YSLEER. The CDR3 has 15 residues. DNA for the CDR3: TGCGCCAGCAGCCAAGTGCCAGGGAGGAGAGAGACCCAGTACTTC. Protein product: CASSQVPGRRETQYF.

The chain joins TRBV14 to TRBJ1-1, with no clear D. V was shortened by 4 bases and J by 2 bases, with 11 bases between the two germline ends. This CDR3 spans 14 amino acids. Germline loops: CDR1 SGHDN, CDR2 FVKESK. The CDR3 loop is CASSLNLVNTEAFF. The CDR3 nucleotides read TGTGCCAGCAGCCTCAACTTAGTAAACACTGAAGCTTTCTTT.

This chain joins TRBV6-4 and TRBJ2-7, with TRBD1 identical over 9 bases. The CDR3 extends over 14 amino acids. The V and J ends lost 6 bases and 4 bases, in that order; junction bases with no gene match: 7. CDR1 is MRHNA and CDR2 is SNTAGT in the germline V gene. This CDR3 is CASSLRDRVYEQYF. In DNA, the CDR3 is TGTGCCAGCAGCCTCCGGGACAGGGTGTACGAGCAGTACTTC.

The chain couples TRBV7-2 to TRBJ1-1, with D possibly matching TRBD1 (6 bases). Germline values: CDR1 SGHTA, CDR2 FQGNSA. V lost 7 bases and J lost 4, with 19 bases in between. The CDR3 runs 15 residues. For the CDR3, the DNA is TGTGCCAGCATGCTATGGACAGTAAGGAGCACTGAAGCTTTCTTT. Translated: CASMLWTVRSTEAFF.

This rearrangement joins TRBV6-5 to TRBJ2-7; 7 positions match TRBD1. CDR3 length equals 14 residues. In germline, CDR1 is MNHEY, CDR2 SVGAGI. Trimming cost V 4 bases and J 3 bases; bases outside gene matches: 6. Here the CDR3 DNA reads TGTGCCAGCAGTTCTACAGGGGTCCTCTACGAGCAGTACTTC. Protein sequence: CASSSTGVLYEQYF.

The chain employs TRBV9 and TRBJ1-2; possible D gene TRBD1, 6 bases. Germline CDR1 is SGDLS and CDR2 is YYNGEE. This CDR3 spans 14 amino acids. V gave up 4 bases and J gave up 8 bases, with 18 bases separating them. This chain's CDR3 is CASSPGNRAWGYTF. The CDR3 DNA follows: TGTGCCAGCAGCCCAGGGAACAGGGCTTGGGGCTACACCTTC.

This sequence joins TRBV10-3 and TRBJ1-4, with unresolved D. Germline CDR1 ENHRY, CDR2 SYGVKD. The length of the CDR3 is 13 residues. Trimming pared 4 bases from V and 4 bases from J, leaving 7 bases between. Here the CDR3 reads CAISGSDNEKLFF. DNA of the CDR3: TGTGCCATCAGTGGGTCTGATAATGAAAAACTGTTTTTT.